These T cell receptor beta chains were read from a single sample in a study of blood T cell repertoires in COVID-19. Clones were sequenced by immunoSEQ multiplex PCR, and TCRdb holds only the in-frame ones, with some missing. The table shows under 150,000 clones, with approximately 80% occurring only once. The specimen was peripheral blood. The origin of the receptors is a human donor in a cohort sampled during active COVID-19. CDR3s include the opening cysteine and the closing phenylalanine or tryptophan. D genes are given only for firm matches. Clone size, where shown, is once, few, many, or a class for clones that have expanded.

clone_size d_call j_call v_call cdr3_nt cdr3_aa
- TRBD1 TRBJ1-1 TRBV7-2 TGTGCCAGCAGCCTGAAACGGACAGGTAGGAGCACTGAAGCTTTCTTT CASSLKRTGRSTEAFF
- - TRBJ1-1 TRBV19 TGTGCCAGTAGTATTGATCAAAGGTATCGGGTTAACACTGAAGCTTTCTTT CASSIDQRYRVNTEAFF
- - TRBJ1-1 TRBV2 TGTGCCAGCAGGGGGGCTAGCACTGAAGCTTTCTTT CASRGASTEAFF
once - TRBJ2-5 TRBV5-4 TGTGCCAGCAGCCTTTGGGCAGGACTCCAAGAGACCCAGTACTTC CASSLWAGLQETQYF
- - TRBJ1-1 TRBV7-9 TGTGCCAGCAGCTCCGCGGGGCGATCTGAAGCTTTCTTT CASSSAGRSEAFF
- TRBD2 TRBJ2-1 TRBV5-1 TGCGCCAGCAGCCTAGGGACTAGCGGGGGGGCATACAATGAGCAGTTCTTC CASSLGTSGGAYNEQFF
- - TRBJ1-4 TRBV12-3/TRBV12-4 TGTGCCAGCAGTCTAGACACAAATGAAAAACTGTTTTTT CASSLDTNEKLFF
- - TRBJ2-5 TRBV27 TGTGCCAGCACGCCCTCGAGAGACAGCAGACAAGAGACCCAGTACTTC CASTPSRDSRQETQYF
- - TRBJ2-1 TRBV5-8 TGTGCCAGCAGCTCACTTAGCAATGAGCAGTTCTTC CASSSLSNEQFF
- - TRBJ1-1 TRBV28 TGTGCCAGCAACCTACAGGGCGGGAACACTGAAGCTTTCTTT CASNLQGGNTEAFF
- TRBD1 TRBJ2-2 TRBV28 TGTGCCAGCACCCCTCCCCACAGGGGCACCGGGGAGCTGTTTTTT CASTPPHRGTGELFF
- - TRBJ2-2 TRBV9 TGTGCCAGCAGCGTTACAGGGCGGGCGTCGTACACCGGGGAGCTGTTTTTT CASSVTGRASYTGELFF
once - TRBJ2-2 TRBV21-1 TGTGCCAGCAGGGAACCTACCGGGACAGGGAGTTTCACCGGGGAGCTGTTTTTT CASREPTGTGSFTGELFF
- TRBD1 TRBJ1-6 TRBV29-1 TGCAGCGTCACCGAGGGGACAGGTTATAATTCACCCCTCCACTTT CSVTEGTGYNSPLHF
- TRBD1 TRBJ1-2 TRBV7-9 TGTGCCAGCAGCTTGCTCGTCGGGACAGGGTTTTCGTGGGGCTACACCTTC CASSLLVGTGFSWGYTF
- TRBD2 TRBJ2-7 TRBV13 TGTGCCAGCAGCTTAGCCGCTGGGGGAGGGAACGAGCAGTACTTC CASSLAAGGGNEQYF
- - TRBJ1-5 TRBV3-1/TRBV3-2 TGTGCCAGCAGCCAAGCACGGAGTGGGCCCCAGCATTTT CASSQARSGPQHF
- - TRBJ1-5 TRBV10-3 TGTGCCGTCCAGGGCGACACTAGCAATCAGCCCCAGCATTTT CAVQGDTSNQPQHF
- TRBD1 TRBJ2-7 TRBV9 TGTGCCAGCAACCCCGGGACAGGGTACTACGAGCAGTACTTC CASNPGTGYYEQYF
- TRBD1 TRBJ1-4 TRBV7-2 TGTGCCAGCAGCTCCGGACAGGGGGCAGGGGAAAAACTGTTTTTT CASSSGQGAGEKLFF
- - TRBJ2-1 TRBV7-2 TGTGCCAGCAGCTACGACGGGGGGCTCTCCTACAATGAGCAGTTCTTC CASSYDGGLSYNEQFF
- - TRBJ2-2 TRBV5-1 TGCGCCAGCAGCCGGGAGAACACCGGGGAGCTGTTTTTT CASSRENTGELFF
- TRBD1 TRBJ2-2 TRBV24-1 TGTGCCACCAGTGATCCCCGACAGGGGAGCACCGGGGAGCTGTTTTTT CATSDPRQGSTGELFF
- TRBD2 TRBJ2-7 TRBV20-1 TGCAGTGCTAGTAGGGCTAGCGGGGCCCTCTCCTACGAGCAGTACTTC CSASRASGALSYEQYF
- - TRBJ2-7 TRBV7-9 TGTGCCAGCAGCCGGACAGTCTCCTACGAGCAGTACTTC CASSRTVSYEQYF
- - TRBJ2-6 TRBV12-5 TGTGCTAGTGGTTCCCAAAGGGGGGGCCCAGGCTCTGGGGCCAACGTCCTGACTTTC CASGSQRGGPGSGANVLTF
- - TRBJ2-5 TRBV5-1 TGCGCCAGCAGCTTAACAGCTGGGGTACTCAGGGGACAAGAGACCCAGTACTTC CASSLTAGVLRGQETQYF
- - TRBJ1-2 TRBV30 TGTGCCTGGAGTGTACTTGCACAGGGAGATGGCTACACCTTC CAWSVLAQGDGYTF
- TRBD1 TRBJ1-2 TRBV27 TGTGCCAGCATGGACAGGGGAAGGACTTATGGCTACACCTTC CASMDRGRTYGYTF
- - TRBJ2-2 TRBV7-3 TGTGCCAGCAGCTCGTATCCAGCCGGGGAGCTGTTTTTT CASSSYPAGELFF
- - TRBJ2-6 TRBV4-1 TGCGCCAGCAGCCAAGAAATCGTAGCGGCCGGGGCCAACGTCCTGACTTTC CASSQEIVAAGANVLTF
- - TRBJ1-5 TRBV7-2 TGTGCCAGCAGCTCGACAGGCGGCAATCAGCCCCAGCATTTT CASSSTGGNQPQHF